The clone carrying this TCR beta chain was seen only once. Antigen specificity is unknown. The sample is drawn from a study of cytomegalovirus exposure and HLA in healthy donors. Whole-study results and caveats: The study flagged approximately 180 TCR beta chains as cytomegalovirus-associated. Several of the most significant clusters were apparently associated with common viral pathogens in a later analysis.

60 Vbeta and 13 Jbeta primers were used in PCR. The table came from immunoSEQ multiplex PCR; TCRdb's copy has only in-frame clones and leaves some out. This table holds roughly 100,000 clones, around 75% found once. V lost 2 bases and J 2 bases, leaving 13 bases between the germline ends. Germline V CDR1 and CDR2: KGHSH, LQKENI. The CDR3 length is 16 residues. The V and J genes are TRBV18 and TRBJ1-5; D remains ambiguous. The source of this sequence is a man younger than 35 in good health and CMV-seropositive. Sample: PBMCs. This CDR3 reads CASSPATNHGNQPQHF. The CDR3 nucleotides are TGTGCCAGCTCACCAGCAACAAACCACGGCAATCAGCCCCAGCATTTT. The whole variable domain, remainder taken from reference TRBV18 and TRBJ1-5, is NAGVMQNPRHLVRRRGQEARLRCSPMKGHSHVYWYRQLPEEGLKFMVYLQKENIIDESGMPKERFSAEFPKEGPSILRIQQVVRGDSAAYFCASSPATNHGNQPQHFGDGTRLSIL.